This T cell receptor beta chain was documented in a study of cytomegalovirus exposure and HLA in healthy donors. It was with 60 Vbeta and 13 Jbeta primers that the PCR ran. Sequencing was performed with immunoSEQ multiplex PCR; in TCRdb, only in-frame clones are kept and a portion is missing. The sample lists approximately 180,000 clones, approximately 84% occurring once. Healthy bone marrow donors supplied every sample. Germline V gene lookup returns CDR1 MNHEY and CDR2 SVGAGI. Trimming left V 8 bases short and J 1 base short, with 8 bases between. This CDR3 has 12 amino acids. Sequencing input: PBMCs. This chain connects TRBV6-5 to TRBJ1-2; D remains ambiguous. The sequence was obtained from a girl aged 10-17 years in good health and CMV-seropositive. CDR3 in amino acids: CASGRDNYGYTF. CDR3 bases: TGTGCCAGCGGGCGGGATAACTATGGCTACACCTTC.